This T cell receptor (beta chain) was sequenced during a study of blood T cell repertoires in COVID-19. In the study overall: The origin of the acute and convalescent COVID-19 samples was the United States, Italy and Spain. Nucleic acid was either cDNA or gDNA, and it came from T cells, B-cell-depleted T cells, or PBMCs.

This clone was recorded once. Per germline, CDR1 SGDLS and CDR2 YYNGEE. This CDR3 spans 15 amino acids. The trim removed 2 bases at V and 1 base at J, leaving 1 base unmatched. In the source study's methods: Nucleated cell number was recorded as an estimate derived from reference gene primer amplification. Here immunoSEQ multiplex PCR was the method, and the copy in TCRdb shows in-frame clones only, minus some. The V and J calls and the clone size are those of that table, but D and trimming were determined from the DNA. The data contain over 150,000 clones, roughly 87% of them seen just once; the ten biggest clones take up roughly 4%.

This rearrangement joins TRBV9 to TRBJ2-7; 12 positions agree with TRBD2. Sample: peripheral blood. This sequence originates from a woman in her sixties who had recovered from COVID-19. The CDR3 DNA sequence: TGTGCCAGCAGCGTCGGACTAGCGGGATCCTACGAGCAGTACTTC. This translates into CASSVGLAGSYEQYF. Together with reference TRBV9 and TRBJ2-7, the CDR3 gives the full variable domain: DSGVTQTPKHLITATGQRVTLRCSPRSGDLSVYWYQQSLDQGLQFLIQYYNGEERAKGNILERFSAQQFPDLHSELNLSSLELGDSALYFCASSVGLAGSYEQYFGPGTRLTVT.